This TCR beta chain comes out of a study of cytomegalovirus exposure and HLA in healthy donors. The CDR3 is made up of 14 amino acids. Trimming removed 1 base at V and 5 bases at J, with 11 bases between. From germline, CDR1 is SGHTA and CDR2 FQGNSA. Study-wide results and caveats: Relative to the roughly 690-donor mean, N-insertions were reportedly fewer in an Asian-associated ancestry cluster in a later analysis.

This clone has a handful of counts. Antigen: not known. The PCR was carried out with 60 Vbeta primers and 13 Jbeta primers. Profiling relied on immunoSEQ multiplex PCR, and the TCRdb table lists in-frame clones only, not all of them. Of more than 85,000 clones in the sample, less than 9.5% were seen once. The sample taken for sequencing was PBMCs. The genes are TRBV7-2 and TRBJ1-2; maybe TRBD1 (6 bases). The origin of this receptor is a man over 45 in good health and CMV-seropositive. Here the CDR3 reads CASSLGTAFYGYTF. The DNA of the CDR3 is TGTGCCAGCAGCTTAGGGACAGCTTTTTATGGCTACACCTTC.